Listed below are T cell receptor beta chains from one sample, sequenced in a study of control samples from healthy donors and cancer patients. The table came from immunoSEQ multiplex PCR; TCRdb's copy has only in-frame clones and leaves some out. The table shows around 150,000 clones, with about 95% occurring only once. The sample comprised PBMCs. The origin of the receptors is a man in his sixties with colorectal cancer. Both conserved end residues are part of each CDR3. The order of the fields is clone size, V gene, J gene, D gene, CDR3 length, CDR3 protein, CDR3 DNA. A D gene is named only where the DNA matches it firmly. Clone size is shown for a subset of rows, as once, few, many or a class of expanded clone.

once	TRBV7-9	TRBJ1-3	NA	16	CASSLVPGGTGNTIYF	TGTGCCAGCAGCTTAGTTCCAGGTGGAACTGGAAACACCATATATTTT
NA	TRBV30	TRBJ1-1	NA	12	CAWDLGSTEAFF	TGTGCCTGGGACCTAGGCAGCACTGAAGCTTTCTTT
NA	TRBV4-1	TRBJ2-3	TRBD2	19	CASSLLPMRLAGRTDTQYF	TGCGCCAGCAGCCTTCTACCCATGAGGTTAGCGGGGCGCACAGATACGCAGTATTTT
NA	TRBV4-1	TRBJ1-1	NA	15	CASSQPNLGNTEAFF	TGCGCCAGCAGCCAACCTAACCTGGGGAACACTGAAGCTTTCTTT
few	TRBV19	TRBJ1-3	NA	14	CASWTAYSGNTIYF	TGTGCCAGCTGGACAGCCTACTCTGGAAACACCATATATTTT
NA	TRBV11-3	TRBJ2-1	NA	13	CASSPFTNNEQFF	TGTGCCAGCAGCCCTTTTACTAATAATGAGCAGTTCTTC
NA	TRBV19	TRBJ1-1	TRBD1	15	CASSEPDRLNTEAFF	TGTGCCAGTAGTGAGCCGGACAGGTTGAACACTGAAGCTTTCTTT
few	TRBV18	TRBJ2-2	NA	12	CASSPDTGELFF	TGTGCCAGCTCGCCGGACACCGGGGAGCTGTTTTTT
NA	TRBV3-1/TRBV3-2	TRBJ1-3	TRBD1	15	CASSSGQTSGNTIYF	TGTGCCAGCAGCTCGGGACAGACTTCTGGAAACACCATATATTTT
NA	TRBV6-5	TRBJ1-4	NA	14	CASGGVPDNEKLFF	TGTGCCAGCGGGGGGGTGCCGGATAATGAAAAACTGTTTTTT
NA	TRBV7-7	TRBJ1-1	NA	13	CASSLVANTEAFF	TGTGCCAGCAGCTTAGTGGCGAACACTGAAGCTTTCTTT
NA	TRBV24-1	TRBJ1-2	NA	13	CATSDFVGDGYTF	TGTGCCACCAGTGATTTCGTGGGGGATGGCTACACCTTC
once	TRBV7-6	TRBJ2-7	NA	12	CASSPTGYEQYF	TGTGCCAGCAGCCCCACAGGGTACGAGCAGTACTTC
NA	TRBV29-1	TRBJ1-5	NA	16	CSVDHKRTFSNQPQHF	TGCAGCGTGGACCACAAAAGGACATTTAGCAATCAGCCCCAGCATTTT
NA	TRBV2	TRBJ1-5	TRBD1	13	CASSGQGNQPQHF	TGTGCCAGCAGCGGACAGGGCAATCAGCCCCAGCATTTT
once	TRBV6-6	TRBJ1-1	NA	15	CASSYSASQNTEAFF	TGTGCCAGCAGTTACTCGGCCAGCCAGAACACTGAAGCTTTCTTT
NA	TRBV7-2	TRBJ1-6	NA	16	CASSPRQGLYNSPLHF	TGTGCCAGCAGCCCCCGGCAGGGATTATATAATTCACCCCTCCACTTT
once	TRBV6-5	TRBJ2-6	NA	14	CASVQLSGANVLTF	TGTGCCAGCGTCCAGTTGTCTGGGGCCAACGTCCTGACTTTC
NA	TRBV6-6	TRBJ2-5	TRBD2	14	CASTSGGARETQYF	TGTGCCAGCACTAGCGGGGGGGCCCGGGAGACCCAGTACTTC
NA	TRBV6-6	TRBJ2-7	NA	13	CASSLTVAYEQYF	TGTGCCAGCAGCCTGACGGTGGCCTACGAGCAGTACTTC
few	TRBV7-9	TRBJ1-2	TRBD1	15	CASSLGQGTNYGYTF	TGTGCCAGCAGCCTGGGACAGGGTACTAACTATGGCTACACCTTC
NA	TRBV2	TRBJ1-2	NA	13	CASSEQGPLGYTF	TGTGCCAGCAGTGAACAGGGACCCCTGGGCTACACCTTC
once	TRBV9	TRBJ1-2	NA	13	CASRGQVNYGYTF	TGTGCCAGCAGGGGGCAGGTTAACTATGGCTACACCTTC
NA	TRBV28	TRBJ1-2	NA	12	CASSGTSDGYTF	TGTGCCAGCAGTGGGACAAGCGATGGCTACACCTTC
NA	TRBV5-1	TRBJ1-2	TRBD1	14	CASSRGDRDRDYTF	TGCGCCAGCAGCCGAGGGGATCGGGACAGGGACTACACCTTC
NA	TRBV10-3	TRBJ2-2	TRBD2	13	CAINAGDTGELFF	TGTGCCATCAACGCGGGGGACACCGGGGAGCTGTTTTTT
few	TRBV21-1	TRBJ2-5	NA	17	CASSLRGAGGLQETQYF	TGTGCCAGCAGCTTGCGTGGGGCAGGGGGCCTCCAAGAGACCCAGTACTTC
NA	TRBV12-3/TRBV12-4	TRBJ1-5	NA	12	CASSFGRQPQHF	TGTGCCAGCAGTTTTGGTCGTCAGCCCCAGCATTTT
NA	TRBV4-1	TRBJ2-7	TRBD2	16	CASSQGTSGTSYEQYF	TGCGCCAGCAGCCAGGGGACTAGCGGGACCTCCTACGAGCAGTACTTC
NA	TRBV2	TRBJ1-5	NA	13	CASTGIGNQPQHF	TGTGCCAGCACGGGTATCGGCAATCAGCCCCAGCATTTT
NA	TRBV7-2	TRBJ2-3	TRBD2	14	CASSRTSGTDTQYF	TGTGCCAGCAGCCGGACTAGCGGGACAGATACGCAGTATTTT
NA	TRBV5-1	TRBJ2-2	NA	16	CASSPLPQVNTGELFF	TGCGCCAGCAGCCCCCTCCCACAGGTGAACACCGGGGAGCTGTTTTTT
NA	TRBV27	TRBJ2-1	NA	14	CASSSASSYNEQFF	TGTGCCAGCAGTTCGGCCAGTTCCTACAATGAGCAGTTCTTC
NA	TRBV7-9	TRBJ2-1	NA	17	CASSFLIRGGTPNEQFF	TGTGCCAGCAGCTTCCTGATAAGGGGGGGAACTCCCAATGAGCAGTTCTTC
NA	TRBV5-1	TRBJ1-1	NA	13	CASSLGVGTEAFF	TGCGCCAGCAGCTTAGGGGTTGGGACTGAAGCTTTCTTT
NA	TRBV30	TRBJ1-5	TRBD1	13	CAWSAGGEQPQHF	TGTGCCTGGAGTGCAGGGGGCGAGCAGCCCCAGCATTTT